This TCR beta chain was identified in a study of cytotoxic CD8 clonotypes in ibrutinib-treated CLL. The assay was immunoSEQ multiplex PCR, and TCRdb's table has in-frame clones only and misses some. Seen here are about 300,000 clones, 76% observed once, and the top ten hold about 6%. Germline CDR1 is SGHRS and CDR2 is YFSETQ. The CDR3 is 22 amino acids. V was clipped by 0 bases and J by 0 bases; unmatched bases: 16. The chain uses TRBV5-1 and TRBJ2-1; 12 nucleotides align to TRBD2. This TCR derives from a human donor with chronic lymphocytic leukemia. The starting material was PBMCs, obtained at disease progression, from a patient treated with ibrutinib. The CDR3 DNA is TGCGCCAGCAGCTTGGCCCTTCCACGGACTAGCGGGAAGAAATTCTCCTACAATGAGCAGTTCTTC. This encodes CASSLALPRTSGKKFSYNEQFF. Complete variable domain (other parts from reference TRBV5-1 and TRBJ2-1): KAGVTQTPRYLIKTRGQQVTLSCSPISGHRSVSWYQQTPGQGLQFLFEYFSETQRNKGNFPGRFSGRQFSNSRSEMNVSTLELGDSALYLCASSLALPRTSGKKFSYNEQFFGPGTRLTVL.